This is a list of T cell receptor beta chains from one sample in a study of blood T cell repertoires in COVID-19. Method: immunoSEQ multiplex PCR; TCRdb's copy keeps in-frame clones and lacks some. The sample includes more than 95,000 clones, over 75% of them seen just once. The source material was peripheral blood. These receptors all stem from a man over 45 with acute or convalescent COVID-19. The CDR3 runs from the conserved cysteine through the conserved F or W. Each record gives: clone size, V gene, J gene, D gene, CDR3 protein, CDR3 DNA. The D gene is left open where the match is weak. A clone size is listed for some rows: how often the clone was seen (once, few, many), or a class if it is expanded.

NA	TRBV13	TRBJ2-4	TRBD2	CASSGGTSGHNIQYF	TGTGCCAGCAGCGGCGGGACTAGCGGACACAACATTCAGTACTTC
NA	TRBV5-4	TRBJ2-3	NA	CASSLSGGSATDTQYF	TGTGCCAGCAGCTTGTCGGGTGGCTCGGCGACAGATACGCAGTATTTT
NA	TRBV24-1	TRBJ2-1	NA	CATSGPLLREQFF	TGTGCCACCAGTGGCCCATTATTGCGTGAGCAGTTCTTC
NA	TRBV29-1	TRBJ1-2	NA	CSVAGTDGYTF	TGCAGCGTAGCAGGGACTGATGGCTACACCTTC
NA	TRBV6-5	TRBJ2-2	NA	CASSYQERTGELFF	TGTGCCAGCAGTTACCAGGAAAGGACCGGGGAGCTGTTTTTT
NA	TRBV7-6	TRBJ2-7	TRBD2	CASSLETGGPPSYEQYF	TGTGCCAGCAGCTTAGAAACGGGAGGTCCCCCCTCCTACGAGCAGTACTTC
NA	TRBV28	TRBJ1-1	TRBD1	CASRGQVNTEAFF	TGTGCCAGCAGGGGACAGGTGAACACTGAAGCTTTCTTT
NA	TRBV28	TRBJ2-2	TRBD2	CASRPLLAGGGGDTGELFF	TGTGCCAGCAGACCGCTACTAGCGGGAGGGGGAGGTGACACCGGGGAGCTGTTTTTT
NA	TRBV9	TRBJ1-1	NA	CASSVEGNMNTEAFF	TGTGCCAGCAGCGTAGAGGGGAACATGAACACTGAAGCTTTCTTT
NA	TRBV4-1	TRBJ1-1	NA	CAGSGALNTEAFF	TGCGCCGGGTCTGGGGCGTTGAACACTGAAGCTTTCTTT
NA	TRBV2	TRBJ1-2	NA	CASNGGVGYGYTF	TGTGCCAGCAATGGGGGGGTCGGATATGGCTACACCTTC
NA	TRBV6-5	TRBJ2-1	NA	CASSQQGNAEQFF	TGTGCCAGCAGCCAACAGGGTAATGCTGAGCAGTTCTTC
NA	TRBV5-1	TRBJ2-7	NA	CASSFGGSVYEQYF	TGCGCCAGCAGCTTTGGGGGGTCGGTCTACGAGCAGTACTTC
NA	TRBV21-1	TRBJ1-4	NA	CASSKEDLWEGNSTNEKLFF	TGTGCCAGCAGCAAAGAAGACCTCTGGGAGGGGAATTCAACTAATGAAAAACTGTTTTTT
NA	TRBV28	TRBJ2-5	TRBD1	CASSFLAGGLANQETQYF	TGTGCCAGCAGTTTTCTGGCAGGGGGTCTTGCGAACCAAGAGACCCAGTACTTC
once	TRBV15	TRBJ2-7	NA	CATSRESRSYEQYF	TGTGCCACCAGCAGAGAGTCTAGATCCTACGAGCAGTACTTC
NA	TRBV19	TRBJ2-5	NA	CASSIDRGEVETQYF	TGTGCCAGTAGTATAGATCGGGGTGAGGTTGAGACCCAGTACTTC
NA	TRBV19	TRBJ2-1	TRBD2	CASSVLAGGPYEQFF	TGTGCCAGTAGTGTCCTAGCGGGAGGGCCCTATGAGCAGTTCTTC
NA	TRBV28	TRBJ1-3	NA	CASSRGYTIYF	TGTGCCAGCAGCCGGGGTTACACCATATATTTT
NA	TRBV18	TRBJ1-5	NA	CASSRSGFGGNQPQHF	TGTGCCAGCTCACGATCAGGGTTTGGGGGCAATCAGCCCCAGCATTTT
NA	TRBV4-2	TRBJ2-3	TRBD2	CASSQEMGVSGGPGDTQYF	TGTGCCAGCAGCCAAGAAATGGGTGTGTCGGGGGGGCCTGGAGATACGCAGTATTTT
few	TRBV19	TRBJ1-3	TRBD1	CASSPGTGADTIYF	TGTGCCAGTAGTCCGGGGACAGGGGCGGACACCATATATTTT
few	TRBV7-9	TRBJ2-2	TRBD1	CASLQNRGANTGELFF	TGTGCCAGCCTTCAGAACAGGGGCGCGAACACCGGGGAGCTGTTTTTT
NA	TRBV5-1	TRBJ2-1	TRBD1	CASSFTDRENNEQFF	TGCGCCAGCAGCTTCACTGACAGGGAAAACAATGAGCAGTTCTTC
NA	TRBV7-2	TRBJ2-4	NA	CASSQDRAKNIQYF	TGTGCCAGCAGCCAAGACAGGGCCAAAAACATTCAGTACTTC
NA	TRBV27	TRBJ2-5	NA	CASSLSGEETQYF	TGTGCCAGCAGTTTATCAGGGGAAGAGACCCAGTACTTC
NA	TRBV9	TRBJ1-1	TRBD1	CASSVDRTGLTEAFF	TGTGCCAGCAGCGTAGACCGGACAGGGCTAACTGAAGCTTTCTTT
NA	TRBV11-2	TRBJ1-5	NA	CASSLSENQPQHF	TGTGCCAGCAGCTTATCGGAGAATCAGCCCCAGCATTTT